The 22 T cell receptor beta chains below were found in one sample sequenced in a study of Graves' ophthalmopathy and Graves' hyperthyroidism (dated by TCRdb to the late 2010s). TCRdb shows the sequencer as Illumina HiSeq 2000. TCR beta CDR3 regions were amplified from RNA transcripts for repertoire sequencing. HTBI primers and the Qiagen OneStep RT-PCR kit were used in a first-round RT-PCR, which was followed by a second-round multiplex PCR, size selection and purification. TCRdb reran the public reads through fastp at Q25 and MiXCR, keeping productive beta chains. All rows with the same CDR3 protein become a single entry with the most common DNA and genes. The table for this sample lists about 400,000 distinct CDR3 sequences; roughly 15% of them were counted only once. About 7.3% of the sample lies in the top ten. Material: peripheral blood. The receptors originated from a young woman with stable Graves' hyperthyroidism. Donor details come from another sample of the same person, matched by shared clones.

This clonotype has ten or more counts. V is TRBV5-1 and J is TRBJ2-7; D gene ambiguous. The CDR3 contains 17 residues. Between the trimmed V and J ends, which lost 0 bases and 5 bases, there was a span of 21 bases. The germline V gene encodes CDR1 SGHRS and CDR2 YFSETQ. Written as DNA, the CDR3 is TGCGCCAGCAGCTTGGTCTCCCGGGCCAGGCCCAAGGACGAGCAGTACTTC. This gives the protein CASSLVSRARPKDEQYF.

This clonotype was counted many times. This chain connects TRBV20-1 to TRBJ2-5, with 9 bases matching TRBD2. The CDR3 is 13 amino acids. Germline assignment: CDR1 DFQATT and CDR2 SNEGSKA (reference sequence). V dropped 7 bases and J dropped 5; count of bases not matched to a gene: 8. DNA of the CDR3: TGCAGTGTACGGCGGGGGGGAATGGAGACCCAGTACTTC. This translates into CSVRRGGMETQYF.

The sample holds many counts of this clonotype. At one end, the junction sequence differs from germline, possibly due to a read error. This chain uses TRBV12-3 or TRBV12-4 with TRBJ2-7; the D is unclear. The CDR3 loop spans 13 amino acids. The CDR3 DNA reads TGTGCCAGCAGCTTAGAAGTTTCCTACGAGCAGTACTTC. Encoded protein: CASSLEVSYEQYF.

This clonotype was found many times. The genes are TRBV12-3 or TRBV12-4 and TRBJ1-5, with D hard to call. The CDR3 has 14 amino acids. V dropped 3 bases and J dropped 1 base, with 7 bases sitting between them. The CDR3 DNA is TGTGCCAGCAGTTTTGTACAAAGCAATCAGCCCCAGCATTTT. As protein: CASSFVQSNQPQHF.

This clonotype was picked up many times. This chain links TRBV6-2 or TRBV6-3 with TRBJ2-7, with 7 nucleotides matching TRBD1. The CDR3 is made up of 17 amino acids. Looked up from germline, CDR1 is MNHEY and CDR2 is SVGEGT. The V and J ends lost 4 bases and 2 bases, in that order; junction bases with no gene match: 14. The CDR3 sequence is CASSSLQGILRTYEQYF. The CDR3 region has the DNA TGTGCCAGCAGTTCCCTACAGGGGATTCTAAGAACCTACGAGCAGTACTTC.

The chain combines TRBV10-3 with TRBJ2-7; the match to TRBD2 covers 14 bases. CDR3 size: 15 residues. The germline V gene has CDR1 ENHRY and CDR2 SYGVKD. The V segment lost 2 bases and the J segment 4 bases; nucleotides outside the gene matches: 1. The CDR3 bases are TGTGCCATCAGTGAGGGACTAGCGGGGGGTTACGAGCAGTACTTC. It specifies CAISEGLAGGYEQYF.

There are many counts of this clonotype. The rearrangement links TRBV6-2 or TRBV6-3 to TRBJ1-1; no clear D. The CDR3 is made up of 13 amino acids. V was shortened by 4 bases and J by 3 bases, with 9 bases between the two germline ends. The germline gives CDR1 MNHEY, CDR2 SVGEGT. In nucleotides, the CDR3 is TGTGCCAGCAGTTCTTGGGGTGACACTGAAGCTTTCTTT. Its translation is CASSSWGDTEAFF.

Many counts were recorded for this clonotype. V usage is TRBV7-2 and J usage is TRBJ1-1; TRBD1 is a possible D gene (5 bases). CDR1 is SGHTA and CDR2 is FQGNSA in the germline V gene. The ends were cut back, 3 bases at V and 0 bases at J, with 5 bases in the middle. The CDR3 is 13 residues long. CDR3: CASSLTVNTEAFF. CDR3 bases: TGTGCCAGCAGCTTGACAGTGAACACTGAAGCTTTCTTT. Combining the CDR3 with reference TRBV7-2 and TRBJ1-1 gives the whole variable domain GAGVSQSPSNKVTEKGKDVELRCDPISGHTALYWYRQSLGQGLEFLIYFQGNSAPDKSGLPSDRFSAERTGGSVSTLTIQRTQQEDSAVYLCASSLTVNTEAFFGQGTRLTVV.

A few counts support this clonotype. The rearrangement links TRBV18 to TRBJ2-6; D is undetermined. V lost 1 base, J lost 0 bases, and 10 bases lay in between. CDR3 length equals 17 residues. Germline CDR1 is KGHSH and CDR2 is LQKENI. CDR3 DNA sequence: TGTGCCAGCTCACCACTGGGAAGCCCCTCTGGGGCCAACGTCCTGACTTTC. Its translation is CASSPLGSPSGANVLTF.

This clonotype was seen repeatedly, ten times or more. V gene TRBV7-8 combines with J gene TRBJ1-3; no clear D gene. Germline CDR1 reads SGHVS; CDR2 reads FQNEAQ. Trimming stripped 1 base from V and 3 bases from J, with 10 bases between. This CDR3 comprises 15 residues. The CDR3 spells CASSLEIASGNTIYF. The DNA for the CDR3 is TGTGCCAGCAGCTTAGAAATAGCAAGTGGAAACACCATATATTTT.

At least ten counts were recorded for this clonotype. The rearrangement links TRBV6-1 to TRBJ2-7, with TRBD1 as a possible D gene (5 bases). Trimming removed 5 bases from V and 3 bases from J, with 11 bases in between. The germline CDR1 and CDR2 sequences are MNHNS and SASEGT. The CDR3 is 13 amino acids. The CDR3 is CASSRGRLYEQYF. The CDR3 nucleotides are TGTGCCAGCAGTAGGGGAAGGCTCTACGAGCAGTACTTC.

The J gene is TRBJ1-3, the V gene TRBV19, with 7 bases matching TRBD1. The CDR3 has 15 amino acids. Trimming cost V 8 bases and J 4 bases; bases outside gene matches: 11. The germline CDR1 and CDR2 sequences are LNHDA and SQIVND (reference sequence). The CDR3, as DNA: TGTGCCAGTGGGACAGCGGCCGTTCCCGGAAACACCATATATTTT. This encodes CASGTAAVPGNTIYF. Drawing the rest from reference TRBV19 and TRBJ1-3, the complete variable domain is DGGITQSPKYLFRKEGQNVTLSCEQNLNHDAMYWYRQDPGQGLRLIYYSQIVNDFQKGDIAEGYSVSREKKESFPLTVTSAQKNPTAFYLCASGTAAVPGNTIYFGEGSWLTVV.

A few counts support this clonotype. V usage is TRBV2 and J usage is TRBJ1-1, with D possibly TRBD1 on 6 matching bases. This CDR3 is built from 14 residues. The germline V and J ends were trimmed by 4 bases and 0 bases, with 9 bases remaining between them. Germline CDR1 SNHLY, CDR2 FYNNEI. CDR3 bases: TGTGCCAGCAGTGTGGGGGCTATGAACACTGAAGCTTTCTTT. Protein sequence: CASSVGAMNTEAFF.

This clonotype was picked up many times. This sequence joins TRBV7-3 and TRBJ1-1; possibly TRBD1 for D (5 bases). This CDR3 has 13 amino acids. Trimming removed 4 bases at V and 3 bases at J, with 9 bases between. Germline V lookup: CDR1 SGHTA, CDR2 FQGTGA. As DNA, the CDR3 is TGTGCCAGCAGCTCGCAGGGTTACACTGAAGCTTTCTTT. The encoded protein is CASSSQGYTEAFF.

This clonotype was seen only a few times. The rearrangement uses TRBV6-5 and TRBJ1-5, with D maybe TRBD1 (6 bases). The CDR3 is 15 amino acids. In germline, CDR1 is MNHEY, CDR2 SVGAGI. V lost 4 bases to trimming and J lost 2 bases, with 12 bases between them. The CDR3 DNA follows: TGTGCCAGCAGTTTACCCAACAGGGGCAATCAGCCCCAGCATTTT. Translation: CASSLPNRGNQPQHF.

This clonotype was picked up many times. The chain joins TRBV6-7 to TRBJ1-2, with D hard to call. TRBV6-7 belongs to the ORF category, with a function that is uncertain. V was clipped by 4 bases and J by 8 bases, with 5 bases between them. The CDR3 is made up of 10 amino acids. CDR3 region: CASSSPGYTF. In DNA, the CDR3 is TGTGCCAGCAGTTCACCCGGCTACACCTTC.

Points on this clonotype: A clone one base away is much larger, so this may be a read error. This chain links TRBV29-1 with TRBJ1-1; D uncertain. Germline assignment: CDR1 SQVTM and CDR2 ANQGSEA. The CDR3 is made up of 10 amino acids. Here the CDR3 DNA reads TGCAGCGTCGTGATGGCTGAAGCTTGCTTT. Translated: CSVVMAEACF. Full variable domain (missing parts from reference TRBV29-1 and TRBJ1-1): SAVISQKPSRDICQRGTSLTIQCQVDSQVTMMFWYRQQPGQSLTLIATANQGSEATYESGFVIDKFPISRPNLTFSTLTVSNMSPEDSSIYLCSVVMAEACFGQGTRLTVV.

The chain recombines TRBV19 with TRBJ2-7; 8 nucleotides align to TRBD1. CDR3 size: 14 residues. The ends lost 10 bases at V and 1 base at J; junction bases unmatched: 9. Germline V CDR1 and CDR2: LNHDA, SQIVND (reference sequence). CDR3 bases: TGTGCCACAAGGGCCGGGACAGGTTCCTACGAGCAGTACTTC. Translating gives CATRAGTGSYEQYF.

This clonotype was detected many times. V is TRBV12-3 or TRBV12-4 and J is TRBJ1-1, with D uncertain. CDR3 length: 14 amino acids. Trimming shortened V by 1 base and J by 4 bases, and 10 bases separated the two germline ends. The DNA of the CDR3 is TGTGCCAGCAGTTTAGTGGAGGGCGGCACTGAAGCTTTCTTT. Translating it yields CASSLVEGGTEAFF.

This clonotype was counted ten times or more. The V and J genes are TRBV7-9 and TRBJ1-1; D not resolved. Trimming took 5 bases from V and 6 from J, leaving 10 bases between them. Looked up from germline, CDR1 is SEHNR and CDR2 is FQNEAQ (reference sequence). The CDR3 spans 12 residues. The CDR3 region has the DNA TGTGCCAGCAGCCTCGGGTTACCTGAAGCTTTCTTT. This sequence encodes CASSLGLPEAFF.

This clonotype was detected ten times or more. This chain joins TRBV2 and TRBJ1-2; weak D call: TRBD1 (6 bases). The germline V gene encodes CDR1 SNHLY and CDR2 FYNNEI. V shed 8 bases and J shed 7 bases, with 26 bases lying between them. This CDR3 has 16 residues. CDR3 DNA sequence: TGTGCCAGCTCCCTAGTCCTCGGGGGGCAATCCAGTGGCTACACCTTC. Its protein is CASSLVLGGQSSGYTF.

In its sample, this clonotype was seen many times. The chain has TRBV29-1 and TRBJ1-2, with a weak D call TRBD1 (6 bases). Trimming pared 4 bases from V and 8 bases from J, leaving 14 bases between. Germline lookup yields CDR1 SQVTM and CDR2 ANQGSEA. This CDR3 has 12 amino acids. CDR3 residues: CSVVLRGGGYTF. CDR3 in DNA: TGCAGCGTTGTCCTCAGGGGAGGAGGCTACACCTTC.